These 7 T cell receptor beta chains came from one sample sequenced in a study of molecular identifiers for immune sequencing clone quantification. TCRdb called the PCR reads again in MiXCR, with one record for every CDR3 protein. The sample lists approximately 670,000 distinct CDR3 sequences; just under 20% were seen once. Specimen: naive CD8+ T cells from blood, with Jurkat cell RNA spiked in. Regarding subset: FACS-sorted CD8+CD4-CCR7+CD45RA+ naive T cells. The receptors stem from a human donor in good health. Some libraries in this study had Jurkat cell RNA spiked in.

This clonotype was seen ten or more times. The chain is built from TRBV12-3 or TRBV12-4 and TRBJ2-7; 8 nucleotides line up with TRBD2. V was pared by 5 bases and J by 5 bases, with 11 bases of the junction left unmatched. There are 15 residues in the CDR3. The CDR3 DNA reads TGTGCCAGCAGTCCGCCGGGACTAGTGTCGGACGAGCAGTACTTC. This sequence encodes CASSPPGLVSDEQYF.

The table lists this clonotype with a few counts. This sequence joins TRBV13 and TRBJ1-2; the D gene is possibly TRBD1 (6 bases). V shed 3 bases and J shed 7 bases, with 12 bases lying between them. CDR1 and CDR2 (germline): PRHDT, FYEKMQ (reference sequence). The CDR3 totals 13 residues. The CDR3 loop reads CASSFGIQGGYTF. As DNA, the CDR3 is TGTGCCAGCAGCTTCGGAATACAGGGTGGCTACACCTTC. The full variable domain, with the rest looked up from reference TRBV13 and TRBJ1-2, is AAGVIQSPRHLIKEKRETATLKCYPIPRHDTVYWYQQGPGQDPQFLISFYEKMQSDKGSIPDRFSAQQFSDYHSELNMSSLELGDSALYFCASSFGIQGGYTFGSGTRLTVV.

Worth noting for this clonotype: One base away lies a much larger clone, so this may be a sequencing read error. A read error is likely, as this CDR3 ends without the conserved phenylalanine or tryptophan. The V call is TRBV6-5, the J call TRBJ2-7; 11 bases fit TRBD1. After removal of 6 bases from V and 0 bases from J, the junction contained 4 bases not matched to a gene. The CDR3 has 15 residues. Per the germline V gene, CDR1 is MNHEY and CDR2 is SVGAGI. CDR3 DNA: TGTGCCAGCAGCCCCGGGACAGGGGGCTCCTACGAGCAGTACCTC. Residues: CASSPGTGGSYEQYL.

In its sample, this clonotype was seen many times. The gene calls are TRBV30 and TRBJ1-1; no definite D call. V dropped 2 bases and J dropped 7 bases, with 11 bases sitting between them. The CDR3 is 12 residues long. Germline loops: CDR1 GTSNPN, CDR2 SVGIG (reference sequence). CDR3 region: CAWSQGWYEAFF. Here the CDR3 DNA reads TGTGCCTGGAGTCAAGGCTGGTATGAAGCTTTCTTT.

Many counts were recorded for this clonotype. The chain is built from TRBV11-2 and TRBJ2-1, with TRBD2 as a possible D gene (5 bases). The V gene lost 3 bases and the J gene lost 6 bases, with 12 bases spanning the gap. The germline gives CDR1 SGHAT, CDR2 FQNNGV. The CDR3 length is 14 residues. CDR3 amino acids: CASSFWEPPNEQFF. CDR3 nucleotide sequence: TGTGCCAGCAGCTTCTGGGAGCCGCCCAATGAGCAGTTCTTC.

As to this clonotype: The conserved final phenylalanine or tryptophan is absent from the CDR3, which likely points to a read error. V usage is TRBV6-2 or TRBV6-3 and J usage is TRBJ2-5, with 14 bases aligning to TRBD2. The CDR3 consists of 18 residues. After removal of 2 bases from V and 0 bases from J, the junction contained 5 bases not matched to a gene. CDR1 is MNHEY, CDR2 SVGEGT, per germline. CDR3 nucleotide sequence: TGTGCCAGCAGTTACCCGGGACTAGCGGGAGTGGACCAAGAGACCCAGTACTCC. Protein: CASSYPGLAGVDQETQYS.

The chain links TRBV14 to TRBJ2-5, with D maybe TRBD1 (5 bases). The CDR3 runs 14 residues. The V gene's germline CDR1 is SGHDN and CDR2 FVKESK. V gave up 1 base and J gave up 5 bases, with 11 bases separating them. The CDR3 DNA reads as TGTGCCAGCAGCCAAGGAGGCAGGGTGGAGACCCAGTACTTC. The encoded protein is CASSQGGRVETQYF. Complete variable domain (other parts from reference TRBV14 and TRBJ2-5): EAGVTQFPSHSVIEKGQTVTLRCDPISGHDNLYWYRRVMGKEIKFLLHFVKESKQDESGMPNNRFLAERTGGTYSTLKVQPAELEDSGVYFCASSQGGRVETQYFGPGTRLLVL.